These 13 T cell receptor beta chains share one sample of origin, sequenced in a study of T cells after yellow fever vaccination. TCRdb passed the 5' RACE reads through MiXCR, listing each CDR3 protein once. This table has under 600,000 distinct CDR3 sequences, 21% appearing once. The sequences come from PBMCs, collected roughly 20 days after the first yellow fever vaccination. The receptors derive from a man aged 18 to 29 who received the YFV17D yellow fever vaccine.

The gene calls are TRBV5-6 and TRBJ1-1; no clear D gene. V lost 0 bases, J lost 6 bases, and 9 bases lay in between. CDR3 length equals 13 residues. Germline CDR1 SGHDT, CDR2 YYEEEE. In nucleotides, the CDR3 is TGTGCCAGCAGCTTGGGTCGGAGCGCTGAAGCTTTCTTT. Residues: CASSLGRSAEAFF.

The sample holds a few counts of this clonotype. CDR3 sequence (DNA): TGTGCCAGCAGTGAAGGGTCAGAGTTCTATGGCTACACCTTC. Its protein is CASSEGSEFYGYTF. The chain carries TRBV6-1 and TRBJ1-2, with D uncertain. The CDR3 extends over 14 amino acids. Germline-derived CDR1 and CDR2 are MNHNS and SASEGT. Trimming cost V 1 base and J 4 bases, with 10 bases left between them.

The CDR3 DNA follows: TGCGCCAGCAGCCCGGTGGGGTCGAATGCTGAGCAGTTCTTC. Its translation is CASSPVGSNAEQFF. V gene TRBV5-1 combines with J gene TRBJ2-1; D remains unclear. Germline V lookup: CDR1 SGHRS, CDR2 YFSETQ. This CDR3 contains 14 residues. V was clipped by 4 bases and J by 9 bases, with 17 bases between them.

This clonotype was picked up a small number of times. The chain is built from TRBV6-5 and TRBJ2-1, with 12 bases identical to TRBD1. The CDR3 contains 16 residues. Unmatched junction bases numbered 10, after V lost 4 bases and J lost 9 bases. Germline-derived CDR1 and CDR2 are MNHEY and SVGAGI. The CDR3 coding sequence is TGTGCCAGCAGTTTGCAGGGAGGGACAGGGGGCTTTGAGCAGTTCTTC. Translated: CASSLQGGTGGFEQFF.

The DNA of the CDR3 is TGCGCCAGCAGCTTGGCCGTGGATCCAAACTATGGCTACACCTTC. The encoded protein is CASSLAVDPNYGYTF. This rearrangement joins TRBV5-1 to TRBJ1-2, with no clear D. Trimming cost V 0 bases and J 2 bases, with 11 bases left between them. The CDR3 spans 15 residues. CDR1 is SGHRS, CDR2 YFSETQ, per germline.

This clonotype turned up a few times. The V call is TRBV7-8, the J call TRBJ1-2; D not resolved. CDR3 length: 14 amino acids. V shed 5 bases and J shed 5 bases, with 15 bases lying between them. Germline CDR1 SGHVS, CDR2 FQNEAQ. CDR3 residues: CASSHLTSGYGYTF. CDR3 nucleotide sequence: TGTGCCAGCAGCCATCTGACTTCTGGGTATGGCTACACCTTC.

This clonotype was picked up a small number of times. J is TRBJ2-3 and V is TRBV7-2; no clear D gene. The germline V gene encodes CDR1 SGHTA and CDR2 FQGNSA. The CDR3 is made up of 15 amino acids. Trimming removed 2 bases from V and 6 bases from J, with 15 bases in between. In DNA, the CDR3 is TGTGCCAGCAGCTTAAGGCCGTGGGGAACGGATACGCAGTATTTT. Protein sequence: CASSLRPWGTDTQYF.

This clonotype was seen a handful of times. The rearrangement uses TRBV5-5 and TRBJ2-1; 10 bases agree with TRBD1. Germline-derived CDR1 and CDR2 are SGHKS and YYEKEE (reference sequence). The length of the CDR3 is 16 residues. V trimming: 4 bases; J trimming: 7 bases; junction bases outside the gene matches: 11. This CDR3 reads CASSLAPGQGYNEQFF. CDR3 nucleotide sequence: TGTGCCAGCAGCCTAGCTCCGGGACAGGGGTATAATGAGCAGTTCTTC.

This chain links TRBV25-1 with TRBJ1-4; 7 bases map to TRBD1. V trimming: 6 bases; J trimming: 5 bases; junction bases outside the gene matches: 6. The CDR3 extends over 14 amino acids. The germline V gene has CDR1 MGHDK and CDR2 SYGVNS. The CDR3 here is CASRTGNRNEKLFF. CDR3 DNA sequence: TGTGCCAGCAGGACAGGGAATAGGAATGAAAAACTGTTTTTT.

This clonotype appeared a few times. This chain connects TRBV5-1 to TRBJ1-6, with D possibly matching TRBD1 (6 bases). Trimming took 3 bases from V and 7 from J, leaving 14 bases between them. From germline, CDR1 is SGHRS and CDR2 YFSETQ. The CDR3 is 15 residues long. CDR3 nucleotide sequence: TGCGCCAGCAGCTCAGCAGGGGCCCGGAATTCACCCCTCCACTTT. Translating gives CASSSAGARNSPLHF.

This clonotype was seen a few times. The chain carries TRBV6-5 and TRBJ1-3, with no clear D. The germline V gene has CDR1 MNHEY and CDR2 SVGAGI. V was trimmed by 2 bases and J by 0 bases, leaving 11 bases between them. CDR3 size: 16 residues. DNA for the CDR3: TGTGCCAGCAGTTACGACGAAGCACGCTCTGGAAACACCATATATTTT. The encoded protein is CASSYDEARSGNTIYF.

The V gene is TRBV4-1, the J gene TRBJ2-7, with a possible D match to TRBD1 (6 bases). The CDR3 runs to 15 residues. Trimming cost V 1 base and J 3 bases, with 13 bases left between them. Germline CDR1 MGHRA, CDR2 YSYEKL. This CDR3 is CASSQVTGNLYEQYF. In nucleotides, the CDR3 is TGCGCCAGCAGCCAAGTTACAGGGAATCTCTACGAGCAGTACTTC.

A few counts support this clonotype. The V call is TRBV7-2, the J call TRBJ1-1, with TRBD1 matching 7 bases. Trimming took 5 bases from V and 8 from J; bases not matched to a gene: 11. This CDR3 contains 14 residues. Germline loops: CDR1 SGHTA, CDR2 FQGNSA. CDR3 amino acids: CASSLHPQGEEAFF. CDR3 nucleotides: TGTGCCAGCAGCCTACACCCCCAGGGGGAGGAAGCTTTCTTT.